Below, 20 T cell receptor beta chains from the same sample are listed, as sequenced in a study of control samples from healthy donors and cancer patients (dated by TCRdb to 2018 to 2021). Library method: the immunoSEQ multiplex PCR assay. Imported from immuneACCESS, the table was reduced by TCRdb to in-frame sequences with V and J called. These copies leave out some clones; in studies compared against another copy, an unresolved V gene accounts for under half, and the cause of the remainder is not known. Across this sample there are tens of thousands of clones, with 90% to 95% seen only once. The biggest ten clones account for approximately 1.5% of the sample. The material sequenced was blood. The receptors were gathered from a woman in her 30s in good health.

V usage is TRBV2 and J usage is TRBJ1-6; 8 positions agree with TRBD1. Germline CDR1 is SNHLY and CDR2 is FYNNEI. The CDR3 is 16 amino acids. V shed 0 bases, J shed 5 bases, and the junction held 3 bases outside the gene matches. The CDR3 bases are TGTGCCAGCAGTGAAGCGGGACAGGCCAATAATTCACCCCTCCACTTT. Translation: CASSEAGQANNSPLHF.

The chain carries TRBV28 and TRBJ1-5; the D is unclear. Between the trimmed V and J ends, which lost 6 bases and 4 bases, there was a span of 13 bases. This CDR3 has 14 residues. Germline V gene lookup returns CDR1 MDHEN and CDR2 SYDVKM. CDR3 in DNA: TGTGCCAGCAGACATTGGGCGGGGAATCAGCCCCAGCATTTT. It codes for CASRHWAGNQPQHF.

The count of this clone is one. The V gene is TRBV9, the J gene TRBJ1-1, with TRBD1 matching 10 bases. V gave up 3 bases and J gave up 2 bases; unmatched junction bases: 4. Germline-derived CDR1 and CDR2 are SGDLS and YYNGEE. This CDR3 contains 15 residues. CDR3 bases: TGTGCCAGCAGCGACGGACAGGGGGGAAACACTGAAGCTTTCTTT. It translates to CASSDGQGGNTEAFF.

In this sample, this clone turned up a few times. The V gene is TRBV7-2, the J gene TRBJ1-1; D ambiguous. CDR1 and CDR2 from the germline V gene are SGHTA and FQGNSA. V lost 3 bases to trimming and J lost 3 bases, with 8 bases between them. The CDR3 runs 13 residues. CDR3 bases: TGTGCCAGCAGCTTCGCTTTGGACACTGAAGCTTTCTTT. It specifies CASSFALDTEAFF. Full variable domain (remainder filled in from reference TRBV7-2 and TRBJ1-1): GAGVSQSPSNKVTEKGKDVELRCDPISGHTALYWYRQSLGQGLEFLIYFQGNSAPDKSGLPSDRFSAERTGGSVSTLTIQRTQQEDSAVYLCASSFALDTEAFFGQGTRLTVV.

This chain connects TRBV6-5 to TRBJ1-5; 8 bases map to TRBD1. The CDR3 extends over 14 amino acids. V gave up 7 bases and J gave up 6 bases; unmatched junction bases: 8. Germline V CDR1 and CDR2: MNHEY, SVGAGI. The CDR3, as DNA: TGTGCCAGCACTGGAGAGACAGGGGTTCAGCCCCAGCATTTT. Its translation is CASTGETGVQPQHF.

This chain connects TRBV20-1 to TRBJ1-4; D uncertain. The CDR3 totals 11 residues. CDR1 DFQATT and CDR2 SNEGSKA come from the germline V gene (reference sequence). V dropped 5 bases and J dropped 8 bases, with 9 bases sitting between them. The CDR3 nucleotides read TGCAGTGCTGACTCGGTCGAAAAACTGTTTTTT. Protein: CSADSVEKLFF.

This rearrangement joins TRBV30 to TRBJ2-7; TRBD2 agrees at 10 bases. CDR1 and CDR2 from the germline V gene are GTSNPN and SVGIG (reference sequence). The CDR3 totals 14 residues. With V trimmed by 7 bases and J by 7 bases, 13 bases remained unmatched. CDR3 DNA sequence: TGTGCCTCCTGTCTAGCGGGGGCCTCGGATGAGCAGTACTTC. Translated, it gives CASCLAGASDEQYF.

The chain couples TRBV20-1 to TRBJ2-7, with unresolved D. The germline V gene has CDR1 DFQATT and CDR2 SNEGSKA (reference sequence). The CDR3 has 10 residues. V lost 2 bases to trimming and J lost 4 bases, with 3 bases between them. The DNA of the CDR3 is TGCAGTGCTAGACTATACGAGCAGTACTTC. Amino acid sequence: CSARLYEQYF.

This clone was observed once. V usage is TRBV27 and J usage is TRBJ2-2, with D perhaps TRBD2 (5 bases). With 2 bases removed from V and 3 bases from J, the gap between germline ends came to 7 bases. The CDR3 contains 14 residues. Germline V gene lookup returns CDR1 MNHEY and CDR2 SMNVEV (reference sequence). The CDR3 sequence is CASSLGLYTGELFF. The CDR3 coding sequence is TGTGCCAGCAGTTTAGGACTGTACACCGGGGAGCTGTTTTTT.

The J gene is TRBJ2-1, the V gene TRBV9, with 8 positions matching TRBD1. V was pared by 3 bases and J by 4 bases, with 12 bases of the junction left unmatched. The CDR3 totals 17 residues. Germline V gene data show CDR1 as SGDLS and CDR2 as YYNGEE. CDR3 coding DNA: TGTGCCAGCAGCGCAAGAACCCGGGACAGGCCATACAATGAGCAGTTCTTC. As protein: CASSARTRDRPYNEQFF.

V is TRBV9 and J is TRBJ2-3; D gene ambiguous. This CDR3 region has 13 residues. Germline V gene data show CDR1 as SGDLS and CDR2 as YYNGEE. V was clipped by 0 bases and J by 3 bases, with 5 bases between them. The CDR3 reads CASSVDETDTQYF. The CDR3 DNA is TGTGCCAGCAGCGTAGATGAAACAGATACGCAGTATTTT.

This sequence joins TRBV5-1 and TRBJ2-2; TRBD1 might be the D (5 bases). The CDR3 extends over 15 amino acids. V shed 4 bases and J shed 3 bases, with 13 bases lying between them. Germline V CDR1 and CDR2: SGHRS, YFSETQ. Written as DNA, the CDR3 is TGCGCCAGCAGCAAGGGGCCGTCGGACACCGGGGAGCTGTTTTTT. Amino acid sequence: CASSKGPSDTGELFF.

As to this clone: One end of the junction does not line up with germline, which may come from a read error. The chain uses TRBV27 and TRBJ1-2; D is possibly TRBD1 (6 bases). CDR3 size: 15 residues. Germline values: CDR1 MNHEY, CDR2 SMNVEV (reference sequence). The CDR3 protein is CAGSFSITGNYGYTF. The CDR3 nucleotides read TGTGCCGGCAGTTTTTCCATCACAGGGAACTATGGCTACACCTTC.

The gene calls are TRBV5-1 and TRBJ2-7, with D maybe TRBD1 (6 bases). Germline values: CDR1 SGHRS, CDR2 YFSETQ. V was pared by 4 bases and J by 11 bases, with 16 bases between. The CDR3 spans 12 residues. This chain's CDR3 is CASSADSPNKYF. CDR3 DNA sequence: TGCGCCAGCAGCGCGGACAGCCCGAATAAGTACTTC.

V is TRBV5-6 and J is TRBJ1-5; possibly TRBD1 for D (5 bases). V lost 3 bases, J lost 6 bases, and 19 bases lay in between. This CDR3 is built from 16 residues. Germline V gene lookup returns CDR1 SGHDT and CDR2 YYEEEE. The DNA of the CDR3 is TGTGCCAGCAGCTCGGGGGTGGCAGGGTGGACTCAGCCCCAGCATTTT. It is translated as CASSSGVAGWTQPQHF.

The chain carries TRBV7-2 and TRBJ1-5; the D is unclear. Trimming took 1 base from V and 0 from J, leaving 7 bases between them. The CDR3 is 15 residues long. CDR1 SGHTA and CDR2 FQGNSA come from the germline V gene. CDR3 amino acids: CASSLGDISNQPQHF. The CDR3 nucleotides read TGTGCCAGCAGCTTAGGTGACATTAGCAATCAGCCCCAGCATTTT.

The V and J genes are TRBV5-4 and TRBJ1-2; TRBD1 matches at 7 bases. CDR1 SGHNT and CDR2 YYREEE come from the germline V gene (reference sequence). With 0 bases clipped from V and 4 bases from J, the junction kept 12 bases outside the gene matches. CDR3 size: 17 residues. The CDR3 DNA reads TGTGCCAGCAGCTTGGGACAGGGACGATTTTCTAGCTATGGCTACACCTTC. Its translation is CASSLGQGRFSSYGYTF.

J is TRBJ2-1 and V is TRBV7-9; the D call may be TRBD1 or TRBD2 (6 bases each). The ends were cut back, 7 bases at V and 7 bases at J, with 20 bases in the middle. The V gene's germline CDR1 is SEHNR and CDR2 FQNEAQ (reference sequence). This CDR3 comprises 15 residues. CDR3 sequence reads: CASIYSGGLRNEQFF. The CDR3 region has the DNA TGTGCCAGCATCTACTCCGGGGGCCTCAGGAATGAGCAGTTCTTC.

The chain recombines TRBV27 with TRBJ2-3; D ambiguous. The CDR3 loop spans 13 amino acids. CDR1 is MNHEY, CDR2 SMNVEV, per germline (reference sequence). V was pared by 5 bases and J by 7 bases, with 13 bases between. The CDR3, as DNA: TGTGCCAGCAGTAGTTCCAACTGGTATACGCAGTATTTT. Amino acid sequence: CASSSSNWYTQYF.

The chain couples TRBV6-5 to TRBJ1-2; 7 nucleotides match TRBD1. V lost 7 bases and J lost 3; bases outside the gene matches: 8. CDR3 length equals 14 residues. CDR1 MNHEY and CDR2 SVGAGI come from the germline V gene. CDR3 in amino acids: CASTARTGYYGYTF. In nucleotides, the CDR3 is TGTGCCAGCACCGCAAGGACAGGATACTATGGCTACACCTTC.